The rows below give T cell receptor beta chains drawn from one sample of a study of cytomegalovirus exposure and HLA in healthy donors. Method: immunoSEQ multiplex PCR; TCRdb's copy keeps in-frame clones and lacks some. The sample has about 190,000 clones, 87% seen once; the top ten hold around 0.99%. Material: PBMCs. These TCRs come from a boy aged 2 to 10 in good health and CMV-seronegative. Each CDR3 is given with its conserved first and last residue. The order of the fields is V gene, D gene, clone size, J gene, CDR3 DNA, CDR3 protein. D genes are given only for firm matches. Only some rows state a clone size, as once, few, many or a class for expanded clones.

TRBV29-1	NA	NA	TRBJ1-4	TGCAGCGTCGTTCTTAATGAAAAACTGTTTTTT	CSVVLNEKLFF
TRBV7-6	NA	NA	TRBJ2-5	TGTGCCAGCAGCTTTAGAGGACAGCAAGAGACCCAGTACTTC	CASSFRGQQETQYF
TRBV5-6	TRBD2	NA	TRBJ2-7	TGTGCCAGCAGCTTGGGACTAGCGGTTACCTACGAGCAGTACTTC	CASSLGLAVTYEQYF
TRBV9	TRBD1	NA	TRBJ1-2	TGTGCCAGCAGCCTACAGGGGGGTGTGATCGGCTACACCTTC	CASSLQGGVIGYTF
TRBV28	NA	NA	TRBJ1-1	TGTGCCAGCAGTTTAGTCTTGGGCAGGGCGAACACTGAAGCTTTCTTT	CASSLVLGRANTEAFF
TRBV28	TRBD1	NA	TRBJ2-6	TGTGCCAGCAGTTTCCCGAGACAGGGATTTGGGGCCAACGTCCTGACTTTC	CASSFPRQGFGANVLTF
TRBV29-1	NA	NA	TRBJ2-1	TGCAGCGTTGAAGATAATCTGGGAGGCGCTGAGCAGTTCTTC	CSVEDNLGGAEQFF
TRBV27	NA	few	TRBJ1-1	TGTGCCAGCAGTCCCCAACAGGGACTGAACACTGAAGCTTTCTTT	CASSPQQGLNTEAFF
TRBV9	TRBD1	NA	TRBJ1-1	TGTGCCAGCAGCGTAGGGGACAGGGGGTTTGCTGAAGCTTTCTTT	CASSVGDRGFAEAFF
TRBV9	TRBD2	once	TRBJ2-1	TGTGCCAGCAGCGTAGGGCCTAGCGGGAGAAAGGGGAGTGAGCAGTTCTTC	CASSVGPSGRKGSEQFF
TRBV19	TRBD1	NA	TRBJ2-7	TGTGCCAGTAGTGTAAGGCCGGGACAGGGGAACGAGCAGTACTTC	CASSVRPGQGNEQYF
TRBV27	TRBD2	NA	TRBJ2-7	TGTGCCAGCAGTTGGGGACTAGCGGGGGCCTACGAGCAGTACTTC	CASSWGLAGAYEQYF
TRBV2	NA	few	TRBJ1-2	TGTGCCAGCAGTGAAGCGCTGGCAGTTACTAACACCTTC	CASSEALAVTNTF
TRBV11-2	TRBD1	NA	TRBJ1-3	TGTGCCAGCAGCTTAGGACAGGGGAACGGAAACACCATATATTTT	CASSLGQGNGNTIYF
TRBV5-1	NA	NA	TRBJ2-7	TGCGCCAGCAGCTTGGCGAGTAGGGGAAGGAACAGCTACGAGCAGTACTTC	CASSLASRGRNSYEQYF
TRBV13	NA	NA	TRBJ2-5	TGTGCCAGCAGCTTAAACGGGGGAGAGACCCAGTACTTC	CASSLNGGETQYF
TRBV5-1	NA	NA	TRBJ2-5	TGCGCCAGCAGCCTGTTAGGGGGGGGAAGGGAAGAGACCCAGTACTTC	CASSLLGGGREETQYF
TRBV10-2	NA	NA	TRBJ1-5	TGCGCCAGCTCCGGAGGGGGGGATCAGCCCCAGCATTTT	CASSGGGDQPQHF
TRBV27	TRBD2	NA	TRBJ2-3	TGTGCCAGCAGTTCTCTAGCGGGAGAGGGGACAGATACGCAGTATTTT	CASSSLAGEGTDTQYF
TRBV27	NA	NA	TRBJ1-5	TGTGCCAGCAGTTCGGCGGGGGGGCATCAGCCCCAGCATTTT	CASSSAGGHQPQHF
TRBV7-2	NA	NA	TRBJ2-1	TGTGCCAGCAGCTTAGATTTACTCCCGGATGAGCAGTTCTTC	CASSLDLLPDEQFF
TRBV7-2	TRBD1	NA	TRBJ2-1	TGTGCCAGCAGCTTAATCGGCCAGGGGACAGTCCTGACCTACAATGAGCAGTTCTTC	CASSLIGQGTVLTYNEQFF
TRBV7-9	TRBD2	NA	TRBJ2-3	TGTGCCAGCAGGTCACTAGCGGGGAGAACAGATACGCAGTATTTT	CASRSLAGRTDTQYF
TRBV7-9	TRBD1	few	TRBJ2-5	TGTGCCAGCAGCGTTTTTAGGGCCGGGACAGGGAAGCTGGAAGAGACCCAGTACTTC	CASSVFRAGTGKLEETQYF
TRBV5-8	TRBD2	NA	TRBJ2-7	TGTGCCAGCAGCTTTGCGGGGGGAGGTCTGAGGGAGCAGTACTTC	CASSFAGGGLREQYF
TRBV19	NA	NA	TRBJ1-2	TGTGCCAGTAGTATGGAGGACAACTATGGCTACACCTTC	CASSMEDNYGYTF
TRBV5-7	NA	NA	TRBJ1-2	TGTGCCAGCAGCTTGGTGAATTCGGGAAGGTACACCTTC	CASSLVNSGRYTF
TRBV7-9	NA	NA	TRBJ1-1	TGTGCCGGCAGCTTGTATACTGAAGCTTTCTTT	CAGSLYTEAFF
TRBV7-9	NA	few	TRBJ1-6	TGTGCCAGCAGCCCGGAAGGGGGTAATAATTCACCCCTCCACTTT	CASSPEGGNNSPLHF
TRBV19	NA	NA	TRBJ2-2	TGTGCCAGTAGCCACCTTTCAGGGCCAGCGAACACCGGGGAGCTGTTTTTT	CASSHLSGPANTGELFF
TRBV28	NA	few	TRBJ1-2	TGTGCCAGCAGTTCGAGACAGGTCCTCCTTCTCTATGGCTACACCTTC	CASSSRQVLLLYGYTF
TRBV19	NA	NA	TRBJ2-6	TGTGCCAGTACTTGGGCCGTATCTGGGGCCAACGTCCTGACTTTC	CASTWAVSGANVLTF
TRBV11-2	NA	NA	TRBJ1-3	TGTGCCAGCAGCTTATGGCCTTCTGGAAACACCATATATTTT	CASSLWPSGNTIYF
TRBV2	TRBD1	NA	TRBJ2-7	TGTGCCAGCACAAGACAGGGAACCTACGAGCAGTACTTC	CASTRQGTYEQYF
TRBV30	TRBD1	once	TRBJ2-7	TGTGCCTGGAGTGCTGGGACAGGGACAGAATTTACCTACGAGCAGTACTTC	CAWSAGTGTEFTYEQYF
TRBV13	NA	NA	TRBJ2-5	TGTGCCAGCAGCTTATCCACCGGAGCCCAAGAGACCCAGTACTTC	CASSLSTGAQETQYF
TRBV15	NA	NA	TRBJ1-4	TGTGCCACCAGCAGCCGCCCCCGGGGATCTAATGAAAAACTGTTTTTT	CATSSRPRGSNEKLFF
TRBV2	TRBD2	NA	TRBJ2-1	TGTGCCAGCGGGGGACTAGCGGGAGCCTACAATGAGCAGTTCTTC	CASGGLAGAYNEQFF
TRBV10-3	TRBD1	NA	TRBJ1-1	TGTGCCATCAGGCCCGGGACAGGTTCTGAAGCTTTCTTT	CAIRPGTGSEAFF
TRBV7-3	TRBD2	once	TRBJ2-1	TGTGCCAGCAGCTTAACACTAGCGGGAAGGAATGAGCAGTTCTTC	CASSLTLAGRNEQFF
TRBV6-4	TRBD2	NA	TRBJ2-1	TGTGCCAGCAGTCCCAGGACTAGCTCGAACAATGAGCAGTTCTTC	CASSPRTSSNNEQFF
TRBV27	NA	NA	TRBJ1-4	TGTGCCAGCAGTTTCGAGGGTGCAACTAATGAAAAACTGTTTTTT	CASSFEGATNEKLFF
TRBV6-6	NA	NA	TRBJ1-3	TGTGCCAGCAGTCTTACACAGACAGCATCTGGAAACACCATATATTTT	CASSLTQTASGNTIYF
TRBV10-2	NA	NA	TRBJ1-2	TGCGCCAGCAGTTCGATACAGGGCCGTGGGGGCTACACCTTC	CASSSIQGRGGYTF
TRBV4-1	NA	few	TRBJ1-2	TGCGCCAGCAGCCAAAGGGGGTACTATGGCTACACCTTC	CASSQRGYYGYTF
TRBV19	NA	once	TRBJ2-3	TGTGCCAGTAGTCGCCGGGACTTACTCACAGATACGCAGTATTTT	CASSRRDLLTDTQYF
TRBV15	TRBD1	NA	TRBJ2-1	TGTGCCACCAGCAGAGGACGGACAGGCCACTACAATGAGCAGTTCTTC	CATSRGRTGHYNEQFF
TRBV28	NA	NA	TRBJ2-7	TGTGCCAGCAGTCGGACTGTAGCGAAGCAGTACTTC	CASSRTVAKQYF
TRBV15	TRBD1	NA	TRBJ2-7	TGTGCCACCAGAGTGGACAGGGGACGCTACGAGCAGTACTTC	CATRVDRGRYEQYF
TRBV10-1	TRBD2	NA	TRBJ2-7	TGCGCCAGCAGTGAGTCGGCGGGGGTACCAAACGAGCAGTACTTC	CASSESAGVPNEQYF
TRBV28	NA	NA	TRBJ1-1	TGTGCCAGCATCAGGTACGAGAACACTGAAGCTTTCTTT	CASIRYENTEAFF
TRBV2	NA	NA	TRBJ2-6	TGTGCCAGCATCGATTCAAGAACTTACGGGGCCAACGTCCTGACTTTC	CASIDSRTYGANVLTF
TRBV5-1	NA	NA	TRBJ1-2	TGCGCCAGCAGCTCTACGACGGGGGGAGATGGCTACACCTTC	CASSSTTGGDGYTF